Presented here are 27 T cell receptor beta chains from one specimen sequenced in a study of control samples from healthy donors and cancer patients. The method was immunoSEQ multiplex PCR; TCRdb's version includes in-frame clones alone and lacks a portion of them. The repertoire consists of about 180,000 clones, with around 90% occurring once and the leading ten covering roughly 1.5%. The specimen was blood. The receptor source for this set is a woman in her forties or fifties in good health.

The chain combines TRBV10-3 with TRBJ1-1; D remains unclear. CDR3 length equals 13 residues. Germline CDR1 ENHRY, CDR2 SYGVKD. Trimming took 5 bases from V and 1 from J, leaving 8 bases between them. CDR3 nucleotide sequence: TGTGCCATCAGTTGGGGAGGGAACACTGAAGCTTTCTTT. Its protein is CAISWGGNTEAFF.

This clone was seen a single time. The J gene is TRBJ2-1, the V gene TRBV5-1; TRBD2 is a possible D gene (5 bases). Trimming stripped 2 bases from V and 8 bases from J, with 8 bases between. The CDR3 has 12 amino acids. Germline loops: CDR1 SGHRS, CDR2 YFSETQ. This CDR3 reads CASSLAVDEQFF. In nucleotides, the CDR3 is TGCGCCAGCAGCTTAGCGGTGGATGAGCAGTTCTTC.

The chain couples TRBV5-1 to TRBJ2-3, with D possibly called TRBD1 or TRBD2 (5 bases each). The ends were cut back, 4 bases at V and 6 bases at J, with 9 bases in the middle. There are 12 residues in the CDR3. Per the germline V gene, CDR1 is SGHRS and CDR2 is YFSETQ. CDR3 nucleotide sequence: TGCGCCAGCAGCCCCGAGGGGGATACGCAGTATTTT. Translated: CASSPEGDTQYF.

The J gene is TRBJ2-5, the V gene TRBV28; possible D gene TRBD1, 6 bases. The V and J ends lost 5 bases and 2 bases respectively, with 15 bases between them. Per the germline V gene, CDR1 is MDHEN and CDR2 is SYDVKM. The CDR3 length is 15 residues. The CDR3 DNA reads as TGTGCCAGCAGTCGTAGACAGGTCATACAAGAGACCCAGTACTTC. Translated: CASSRRQVIQETQYF.

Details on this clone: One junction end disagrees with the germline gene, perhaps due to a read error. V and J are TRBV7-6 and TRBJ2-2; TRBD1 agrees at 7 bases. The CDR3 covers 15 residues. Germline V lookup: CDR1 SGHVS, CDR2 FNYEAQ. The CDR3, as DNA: TGTGCCAGCGGTTTGATAGGGGGCCAACACCGGGGAGCTGTTTTT. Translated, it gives CASGLIGGQHRGAVF. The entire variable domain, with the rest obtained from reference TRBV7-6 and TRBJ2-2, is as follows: GAGVSQSPRYKVTKRGQDVALRCDPISGHVSLYWYRQALGQGPEFLTYFNYEAQQDKSGLPNDRFSAERPEGSISTLTIQRTEQRDSAMYRCASGLIGGQHRGAVFGEGSRLTVL.

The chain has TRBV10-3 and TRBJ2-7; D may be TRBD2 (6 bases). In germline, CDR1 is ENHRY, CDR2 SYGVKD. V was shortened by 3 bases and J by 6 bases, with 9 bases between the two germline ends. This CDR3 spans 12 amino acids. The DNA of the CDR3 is TGTGCCATCAGTGACTGGGGGGTCGAGCAGTACTTC. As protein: CAISDWGVEQYF.

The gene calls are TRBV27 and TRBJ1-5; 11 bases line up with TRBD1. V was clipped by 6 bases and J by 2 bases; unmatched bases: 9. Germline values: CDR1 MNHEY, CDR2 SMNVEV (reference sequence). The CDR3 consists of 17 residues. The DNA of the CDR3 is TGTGCCAGCAGCCTTCGGACAGGGGGCGCAGGCAATCAGCCCCAGCATTTT. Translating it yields CASSLRTGGAGNQPQHF.

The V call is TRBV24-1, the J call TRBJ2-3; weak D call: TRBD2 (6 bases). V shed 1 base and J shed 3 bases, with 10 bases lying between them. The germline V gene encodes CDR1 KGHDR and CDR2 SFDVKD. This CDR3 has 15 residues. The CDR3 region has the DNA TGTGCCACCAGTGATTTAGGCGGGGAGACAGATACGCAGTATTTT. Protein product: CATSDLGGETDTQYF.

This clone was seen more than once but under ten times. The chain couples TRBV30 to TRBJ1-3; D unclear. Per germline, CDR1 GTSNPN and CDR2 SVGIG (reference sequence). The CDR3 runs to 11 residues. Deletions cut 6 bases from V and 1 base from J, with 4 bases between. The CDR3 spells CACLSGNTIYF. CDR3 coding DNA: TGTGCCTGCCTATCTGGAAACACCATATATTTT. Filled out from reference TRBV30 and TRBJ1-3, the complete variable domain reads SQTIHQWPATLVQPVGSPLSLECTVEGTSNPNLYWYRQAAGRGLQLLFYSVGIGQISSEVPQNLSASRPQDRQFILSSKKLLLSDSGFYLCACLSGNTIYFGEGSWLTVV.

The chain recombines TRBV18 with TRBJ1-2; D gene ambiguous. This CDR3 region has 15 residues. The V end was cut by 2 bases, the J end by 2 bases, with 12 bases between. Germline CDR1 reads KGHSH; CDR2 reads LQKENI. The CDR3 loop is CASSPKSGGNYGYTF. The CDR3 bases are TGTGCCAGCTCACCAAAGTCAGGCGGGAACTATGGCTACACCTTC.

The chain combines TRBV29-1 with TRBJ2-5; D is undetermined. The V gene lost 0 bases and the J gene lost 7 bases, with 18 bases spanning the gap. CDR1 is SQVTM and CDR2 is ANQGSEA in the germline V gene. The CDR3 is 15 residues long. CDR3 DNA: TGCAGCGTTGAAGATCCCGTCCCACCCTCCAGGACCCAGTACTTC. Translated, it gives CSVEDPVPPSRTQYF.

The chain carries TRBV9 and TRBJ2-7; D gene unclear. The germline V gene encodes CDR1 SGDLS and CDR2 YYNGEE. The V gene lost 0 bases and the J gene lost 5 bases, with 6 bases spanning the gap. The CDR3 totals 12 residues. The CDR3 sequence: CASSVGRDEQYF. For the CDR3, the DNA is TGTGCCAGCAGCGTAGGAAGGGACGAGCAGTACTTC.

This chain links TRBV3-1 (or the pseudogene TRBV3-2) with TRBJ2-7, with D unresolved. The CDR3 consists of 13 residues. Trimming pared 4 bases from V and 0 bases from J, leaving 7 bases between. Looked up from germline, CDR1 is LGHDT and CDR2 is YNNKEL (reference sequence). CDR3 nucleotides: TGTGCCAGCAGCCCCCCGAGCTCCTACGAGCAGTACTTC. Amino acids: CASSPPSSYEQYF.

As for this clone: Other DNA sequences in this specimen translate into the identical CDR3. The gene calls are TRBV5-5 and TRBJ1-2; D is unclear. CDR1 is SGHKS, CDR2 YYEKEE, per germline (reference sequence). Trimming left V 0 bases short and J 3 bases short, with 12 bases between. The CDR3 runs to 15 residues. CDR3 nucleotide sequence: TGTGCCAGCAGCTTGGCAGATGGACGGGACTATGGCTACACCTTC. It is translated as CASSLADGRDYGYTF. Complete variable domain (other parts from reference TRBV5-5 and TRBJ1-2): DAGVTQSPTHLIKTRGQQVTLRCSPISGHKSVSWYQQVLGQGPQFIFQYYEKEERGRGNFPDRFSARQFPNYSSELNVNALLLGDSALYLCASSLADGRDYGYTFGSGTRLTVV.

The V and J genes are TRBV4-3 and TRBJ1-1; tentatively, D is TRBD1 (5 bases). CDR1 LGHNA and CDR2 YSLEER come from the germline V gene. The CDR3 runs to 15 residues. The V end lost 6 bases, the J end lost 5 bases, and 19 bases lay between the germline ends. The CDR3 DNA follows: TGCGCCAGCAGTCACTACAGGACCCGGGGGACTGAAGCTTTCTTT. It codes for CASSHYRTRGTEAFF.

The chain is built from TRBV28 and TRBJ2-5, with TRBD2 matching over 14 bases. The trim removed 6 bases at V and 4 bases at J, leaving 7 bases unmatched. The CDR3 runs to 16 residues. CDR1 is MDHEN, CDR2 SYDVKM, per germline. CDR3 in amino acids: CASSPPTSGRGETQYF. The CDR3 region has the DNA TGTGCCAGCAGCCCTCCGACTAGCGGGAGGGGAGAGACCCAGTACTTC.

CDR3 residues: CASSFWQNEKLFF. CDR3 sequence (DNA): TGTGCCAGCAGTTTCTGGCAGAATGAAAAACTGTTTTTT. The chain links TRBV27 to TRBJ1-4; D remains ambiguous. Trimming cost V 3 bases and J 5 bases, with 7 bases left between them. CDR3 length equals 13 residues. Germline CDR1 MNHEY, CDR2 SMNVEV (reference sequence).

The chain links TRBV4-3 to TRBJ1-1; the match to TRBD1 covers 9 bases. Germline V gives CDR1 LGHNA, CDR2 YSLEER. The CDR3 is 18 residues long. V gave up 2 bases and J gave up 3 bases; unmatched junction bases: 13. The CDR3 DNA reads TGCGCCAGCAGCCAAAGCCTTTTCACAGGGGGCGTTCACACTGAAGCTTTCTTT. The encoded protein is CASSQSLFTGGVHTEAFF.

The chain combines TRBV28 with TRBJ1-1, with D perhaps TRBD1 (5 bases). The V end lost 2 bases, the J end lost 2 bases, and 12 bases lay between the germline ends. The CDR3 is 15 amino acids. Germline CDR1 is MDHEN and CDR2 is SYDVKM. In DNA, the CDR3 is TGTGCCAGCAGTTTACCCGGTGACAGAAACACTGAAGCTTTCTTT. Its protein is CASSLPGDRNTEAFF.

The CDR3 reads CASTDGGLAGGWETQYF. DNA of the CDR3: TGTGCCAGCACCGATGGGGGACTAGCGGGAGGCTGGGAGACCCAGTACTTC. V and J are TRBV28 and TRBJ2-5; TRBD2 matches 15 bases. V trimming: 7 bases; J trimming: 5 bases; junction bases outside the gene matches: 11. Per the germline V gene, CDR1 is MDHEN and CDR2 is SYDVKM. This CDR3 has 17 amino acids.

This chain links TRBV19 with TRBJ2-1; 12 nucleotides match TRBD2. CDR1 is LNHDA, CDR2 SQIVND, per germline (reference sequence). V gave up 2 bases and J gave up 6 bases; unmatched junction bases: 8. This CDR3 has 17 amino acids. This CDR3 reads CASSIRGLAGGGNEQFF. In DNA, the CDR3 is TGTGCCAGTAGTATAAGGGGACTAGCGGGTGGGGGCAATGAGCAGTTCTTC.

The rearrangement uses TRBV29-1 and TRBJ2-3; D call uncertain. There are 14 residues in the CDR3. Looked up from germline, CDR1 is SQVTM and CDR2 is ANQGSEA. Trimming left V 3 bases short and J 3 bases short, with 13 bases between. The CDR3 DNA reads TGCAGCGTTGACTCACCCCAAGGGACAGATACGCAGTATTTT. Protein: CSVDSPQGTDTQYF.

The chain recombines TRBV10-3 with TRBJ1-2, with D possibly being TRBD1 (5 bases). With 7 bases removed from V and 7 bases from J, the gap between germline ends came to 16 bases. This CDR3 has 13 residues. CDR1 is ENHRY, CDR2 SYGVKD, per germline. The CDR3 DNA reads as TGTGCCATCACTGTAGGGGAACGGAGTGGCTACACCTTC. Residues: CAITVGERSGYTF.

CDR3 protein: CASSLDGQGNQPQHF. The CDR3 bases are TGCGCCAGCAGCTTGGATGGACAGGGGAATCAGCCCCAGCATTTT. The chain uses TRBV5-1 and TRBJ1-5; 9 nucleotides line up with TRBD1. The CDR3 contains 15 residues. Germline CDR1 and CDR2: SGHRS and YFSETQ. Trimming cost V 0 bases and J 4 bases; bases outside gene matches: 2.

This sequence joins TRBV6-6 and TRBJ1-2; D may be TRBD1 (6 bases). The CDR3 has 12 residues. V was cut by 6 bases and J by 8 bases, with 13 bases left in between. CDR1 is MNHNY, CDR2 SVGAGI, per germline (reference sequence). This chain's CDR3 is CASSPLGGGYTF. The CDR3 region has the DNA TGTGCCAGCAGCCCCCTGGGGGGCGGCTACACCTTC.

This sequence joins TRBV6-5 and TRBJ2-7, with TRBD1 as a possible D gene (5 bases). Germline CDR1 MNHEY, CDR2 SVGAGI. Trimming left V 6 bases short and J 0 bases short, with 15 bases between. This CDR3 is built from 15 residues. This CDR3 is CASSLRQTSSYEQYF. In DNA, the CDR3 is TGTGCCAGCAGCCTTCGACAGACCTCCTCCTACGAGCAGTACTTC.

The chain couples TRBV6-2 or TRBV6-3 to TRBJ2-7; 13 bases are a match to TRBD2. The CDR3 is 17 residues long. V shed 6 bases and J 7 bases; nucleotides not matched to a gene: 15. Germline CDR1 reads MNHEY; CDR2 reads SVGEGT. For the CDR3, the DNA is TGTGCCAGCAGCCGGGGACTAGCGGGACCGATCTTGGGGGAGCAGTACTTC. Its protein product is CASSRGLAGPILGEQYF.